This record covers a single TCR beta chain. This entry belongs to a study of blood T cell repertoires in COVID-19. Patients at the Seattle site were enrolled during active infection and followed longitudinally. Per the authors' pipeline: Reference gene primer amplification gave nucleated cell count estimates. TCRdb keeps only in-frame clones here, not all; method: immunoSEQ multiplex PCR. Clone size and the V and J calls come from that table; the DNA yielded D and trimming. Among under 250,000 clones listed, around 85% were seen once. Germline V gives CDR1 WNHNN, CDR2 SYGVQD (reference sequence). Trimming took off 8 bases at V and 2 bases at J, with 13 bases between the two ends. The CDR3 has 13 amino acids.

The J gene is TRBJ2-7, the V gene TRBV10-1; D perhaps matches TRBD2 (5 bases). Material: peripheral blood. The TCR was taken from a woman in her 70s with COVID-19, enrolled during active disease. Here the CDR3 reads CASGIGIAYEQYF. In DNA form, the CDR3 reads TGCGCCAGCGGAATCGGGATCGCCTACGAGCAGTACTTC.